A single T cell receptor (beta chain) is shown here with its context. What it recognizes is unknown. The data derive from a study of cytomegalovirus exposure and HLA in healthy donors. Overall study results and limits: Subsequent analysis revealed that first-cohort TCR clusters tended to co-occur in the 130 or so validation repertoires. In vitro data verified a few CMV-associated chains as specific for CMV antigens. The study recorded some 160 TCR beta chains that were cytomegalovirus-associated.

The CDR3 is made up of 13 amino acids. Germline V gene lookup returns CDR1 SGHVS and CDR2 FQNEAQ. The J segment lost 12 bases and the V segment lost 3 bases, leaving 7 bases of the junction unmatched. Profiled with immunoSEQ multiplex PCR; TCRdb holds only in-frame clones, not every one. The sample carries roughly 110,000 clones, roughly nine tenths recorded once. This chain connects TRBV7-8 to TRBJ2-3, with 9 bases fitting TRBD1. This TCR was recovered from a woman aged 18-29 years in good health and CMV-seropositive. Sequencing input: PBMCs. CDR3 bases: TGTGCCAGCAGCTTGGCGGACAGGGGTTCTCAGTATTTT. It translates to CASSLADRGSQYF.